The clone carrying this T cell receptor beta chain was seen more than once but under ten times. Its antigen is unknown. This specimen belongs to a study of post-analysis software for immune sequencing data. Study in general: As for disease course, relapsing-remitting, secondary progressive and progressive-relapsing multiple sclerosis were all included.

CDR1 is SNHLY and CDR2 is FYNNEI in the germline V gene. The J segment lost 3 bases and the V segment lost 2 bases, leaving 7 bases of the junction unmatched. CDR3 length: 16 residues. Prepared libraries of TCR beta cDNA carried unique molecular identifiers. Approximately 500,000 cDNA molecules were obtained from about 0.98 to 11 million T cells. One entry per CDR3 protein, called by TCRdb with MiXCR from the PCR reads. The repertoire holds fewer than 700,000 distinct CDR3 sequences, around 47% seen once, with about 1.8% in the top ten. The study, taken as a whole, reports: In patients, TRBV5-6, TRBV5-1 and TRBV20-1 belonged to several TRBV segments found more frequently than in controls. Significantly lower normalized Chao1 diversity was found in patients with multiple sclerosis relative to controls. Clustering by F measure revealed strong co-clustering among samples prepared together in one batch.

V is TRBV2 and J is TRBJ2-1; 7 bases are a match to TRBD1. The sequenced material came from blood. The clonotype originates from a girl under 18 with multiple sclerosis. The DNA for the CDR3 is TGTGCCAGCAGTGAAAAGGGTGACAGGGTCTACAATGAGCAGTTCTTC. This gives the protein CASSEKGDRVYNEQFF. The full variable domain, completed using reference TRBV2 and TRBJ2-1, is EPEVTQTPSHQVTQMGQEVILRCVPISNHLYFYWYRQILGQKVEFLVSFYNNEISEKSEIFDDQFSVERPDGSNFTLKIRSTKLEDSAMYFCASSEKGDRVYNEQFFGPGTRLTVL.